This T cell receptor beta chain was identified in a study of T cells in Graves' hyperthyroidism and ophthalmopathy. This clonotype has only a few counts. The length of the CDR3 is 15 residues. CDR1 DFQATT and CDR2 SNEGSKA come from the germline V gene (reference sequence). V lost 3 bases to trimming and J lost 8 bases, with 20 bases between them. RNA transcripts gave rise to amplified TCR beta CDR3 regions. HTBI primers drove first-round RT-PCR of the TCR CDR3. Via MiXCR, TCRdb re-called the multiplex PCR reads, giving one row per CDR3 protein. Of about 480,000 distinct CDR3 sequences listed, under 15% are singletons.

This chain joins TRBV20-1 and TRBJ2-1, with a tentative D call TRBD1 (5 bases). The TCR originated in a woman under 30 with Graves' hyperthyroidism. The sequenced sample was blood. The CDR3 protein is CSASRAGPLSDEQFF. The CDR3 coding sequence is TGCAGTGCTAGTCGGGCAGGGCCTTTGTCGGATGAGCAGTTCTTC.